Given below is one T cell receptor beta chain in context. The entry originates in a study of human T cells and chemical hapten exposure. Trimming took off 5 bases at V and 11 bases at J, with 18 bases between the two ends. The CDR3 spans 13 residues. The germline gives CDR1 SGHVS, CDR2 FNYEAQ. The library labeled individual cDNA molecules by adding unique molecular identifiers to them. MiXCR was run by TCRdb on the RACE reads, yielding one entry per CDR3 protein. The sample holds tens of thousands of distinct CDR3 sequences, 10% to 15% seen once. The time point: patch test 3, about 24 weeks after DPC sensitization. The treatment denotes: therapeutic diphenylcyclopropenone sensitization with weekly scalp DPC.

The sequence derives from a woman in her 50s with alopecia areata. Some clones in this sample may be carry-over from other donors' samples. Sequencing used whole blood, obtained in connection with sensitization to the hapten diphenylcyclopropenone (DPC). The chain employs TRBV7-6 and TRBJ2-5, with D perhaps assigned TRBD1 or TRBD2 (5 bases each). CDR3 residues: CASSGAVAGKQYF. CDR3 in DNA: TGTGCCAGCAGCGGGGCGGTAGCCGGGAAACAGTACTTC.